Below are 10 T cell receptor beta chains sequenced from a single sample in a study of cytomegalovirus exposure and HLA in healthy donors. PCR involved 60 Vbeta and 13 Jbeta primers. Clones were read by immunoSEQ multiplex PCR, and TCRdb kept only the in-frame ones, dropping some. The sample gives 100,000 to 150,000 clones, about three fifths of which show up once; approximately 8% is in the top ten. Sequencing used PBMCs. These receptors all stem from a middle-aged woman in good health and CMV-seropositive.

This chain joins TRBV29-1 and TRBJ2-3, with 7 bases identical to TRBD1. After removal of 2 bases from V and 5 bases from J, the junction contained 7 bases not matched to a gene. The germline V gene encodes CDR1 SQVTM and CDR2 ANQGSEA. The CDR3 spans 14 residues. The CDR3 nucleotides read TGCAGCGTTGAACCCTGGGACAGTAGAGATACGCAGTATTTT. Translation: CSVEPWDSRDTQYF.

The chain is built from TRBV13 and TRBJ1-2, with TRBD1 identical over 8 bases. The CDR3 extends over 17 amino acids. Germline V gives CDR1 PRHDT, CDR2 FYEKMQ (reference sequence). V was clipped by 1 base and J by 4 bases; unmatched bases: 11. The CDR3 nucleotides are TGTGCCAGCAGCTTAGACGCTCAGGGGGCGCCTGGCTATGGCTACACCTTC. Protein: CASSLDAQGAPGYGYTF.

The chain joins TRBV9 to TRBJ1-2, with TRBD1 matching 9 bases. The CDR3 loop spans 15 amino acids. The germline gives CDR1 SGDLS, CDR2 YYNGEE. The V segment lost 3 bases and the J segment 2 bases; nucleotides outside the gene matches: 5. CDR3 residues: CASSAPGTGNYGYTF. The CDR3 DNA sequence: TGTGCCAGCAGCGCCCCCGGGACAGGGAACTATGGCTACACCTTC.

The chain carries TRBV5-6 and TRBJ2-7; D is unresolved. The CDR3 covers 15 residues. V lost 2 bases and J lost 5, with 17 bases in between. CDR1 and CDR2 (germline): SGHDT, YYEEEE. CDR3 sequence: CASSFISAPSHEQYF. CDR3 DNA: TGTGCCAGCAGCTTTATAAGCGCTCCGTCCCACGAGCAGTACTTC.

A single count supports this clone. The CDR3, as DNA: TGTGCCAGCAGTTTAGCGACAGGCCGCCAAGAGACCCAGTACTTC. Its translation: CASSLATGRQETQYF. The chain recombines TRBV28 with TRBJ2-5, with a tentative D call TRBD1 (6 bases). Germline CDR1 reads MDHEN; CDR2 reads SYDVKM. There are 15 residues in the CDR3. Trimming took off 2 bases at V and 1 base at J, with 11 bases between the two ends.

The CDR3 coding sequence is TGTGCCAGCAGTGACTCAGGAGGGGACACTGAAGCTTTCTTT. Translated, it gives CASSDSGGDTEAFF. The chain combines TRBV6-4 with TRBJ1-1; D is possibly TRBD1 (5 bases). The CDR3 loop spans 14 amino acids. Germline lookup yields CDR1 MRHNA and CDR2 SNTAGT. V was trimmed by 0 bases and J by 3 bases, leaving 8 bases between them.

A single count supports this clone. The chain has TRBV2 and TRBJ1-3; perhaps TRBD1 as D (6 bases). The CDR3 has 13 amino acids. Germline CDR1 reads SNHLY; CDR2 reads FYNNEI. V shed 3 bases and J shed 3 bases, with 6 bases lying between them. CDR3 amino acids: CASSEDSGNTIYF. The CDR3 DNA follows: TGTGCCAGCAGTGAGGACAGTGGAAACACCATATATTTT.

The chain joins TRBV7-8 to TRBJ2-7, with 9 bases fitting TRBD2. The CDR3 extends over 14 amino acids. V lost 1 base to trimming and J lost 7 bases; unmatched junction nucleotides: 5. The germline gives CDR1 SGHVS, CDR2 FQNEAQ. In nucleotides, the CDR3 is TGTGCCAGCAGCTTAGTAGCGGGGGTGGGGGAGCAGTACTTC. Protein product: CASSLVAGVGEQYF.

This clone was observed a few times. This chain uses TRBV2 with TRBJ1-5, with D possibly TRBD1 on 6 matching bases. The CDR3 length is 19 residues. The V gene's germline CDR1 is SNHLY and CDR2 FYNNEI. Trimming stripped 6 bases from V and 0 bases from J, with 24 bases between. The CDR3 loop reads CASRSFRGNLLLSNQPQHF. The CDR3 DNA sequence: TGTGCCAGCAGGTCCTTTAGGGGGAACCTCTTACTTAGCAATCAGCCCCAGCATTTT.

To note about this clone: The junction departs from germline at one end; a sequencing error may be responsible. The V call is TRBV7-7, the J call TRBJ2-1; D is perhaps TRBD2 (5 bases). Germline CDR1 is SSHAT and CDR2 is FNYEAQ (reference sequence). The CDR3 sequence is 15 residues long. The CDR3 DNA is TGTGCTAGCAGCCCTCCGGGGAGCTCCTACAATGAGCAGTTCTTC. It is translated as CASSPPGSSYNEQFF.